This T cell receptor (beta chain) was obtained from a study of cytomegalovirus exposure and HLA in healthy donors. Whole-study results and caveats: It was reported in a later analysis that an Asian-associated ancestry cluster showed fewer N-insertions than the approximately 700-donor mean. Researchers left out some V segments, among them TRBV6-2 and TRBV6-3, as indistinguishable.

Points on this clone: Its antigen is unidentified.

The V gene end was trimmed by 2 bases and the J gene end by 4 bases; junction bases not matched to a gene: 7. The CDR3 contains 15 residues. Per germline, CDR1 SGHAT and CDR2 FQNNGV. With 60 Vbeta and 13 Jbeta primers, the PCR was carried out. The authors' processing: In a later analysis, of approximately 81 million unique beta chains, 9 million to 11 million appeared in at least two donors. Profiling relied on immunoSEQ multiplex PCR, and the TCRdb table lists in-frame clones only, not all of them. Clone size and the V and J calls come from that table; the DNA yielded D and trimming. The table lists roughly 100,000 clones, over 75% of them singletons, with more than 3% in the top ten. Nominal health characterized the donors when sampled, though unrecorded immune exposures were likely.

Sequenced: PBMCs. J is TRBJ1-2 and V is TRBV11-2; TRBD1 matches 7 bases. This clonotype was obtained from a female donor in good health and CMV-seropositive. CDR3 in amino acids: CASSLQGGDFYGYTF. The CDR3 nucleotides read TGTGCCAGCAGCTTACAGGGGGGTGATTTCTATGGCTACACCTTC.